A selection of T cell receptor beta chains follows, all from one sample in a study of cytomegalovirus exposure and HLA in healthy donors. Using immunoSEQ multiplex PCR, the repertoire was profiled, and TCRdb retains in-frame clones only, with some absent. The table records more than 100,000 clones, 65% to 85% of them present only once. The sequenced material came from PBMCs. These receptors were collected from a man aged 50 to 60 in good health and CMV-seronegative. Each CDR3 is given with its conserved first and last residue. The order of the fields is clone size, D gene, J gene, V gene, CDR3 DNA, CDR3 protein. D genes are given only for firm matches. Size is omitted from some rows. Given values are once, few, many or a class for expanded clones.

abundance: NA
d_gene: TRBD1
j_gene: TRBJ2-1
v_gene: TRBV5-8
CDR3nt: TGTGCCAGCAGCTTGGGGGGGACAGTTAGAAATGAGCAGTTCTTC
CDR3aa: CASSLGGTVRNEQFF

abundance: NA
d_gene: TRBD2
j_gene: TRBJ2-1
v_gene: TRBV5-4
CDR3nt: TGTGCCAGCAGCTTGGCTTCTCTAGCGGGAGTAAGGAATGAGCAGTTCTTC
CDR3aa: CASSLASLAGVRNEQFF

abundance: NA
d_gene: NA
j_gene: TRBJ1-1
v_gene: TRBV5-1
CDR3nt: TGCGCCAGCAGCGGACAGACAGTGAACACTGAAGCTTTCTTT
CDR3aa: CASSGQTVNTEAFF

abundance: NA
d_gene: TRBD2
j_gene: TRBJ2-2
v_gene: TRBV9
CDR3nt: TGTGCCAGCAGCGTAGTCAGTAGCGGGGGGAACACCGGGGAGCTGTTTTTT
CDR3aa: CASSVVSSGGNTGELFF

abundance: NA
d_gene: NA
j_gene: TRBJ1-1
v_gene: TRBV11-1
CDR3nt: TGTGCCAGCAGCCGGTGGGGCGCTGAGAACACTGAAGCTTTCTTT
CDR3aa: CASSRWGAENTEAFF

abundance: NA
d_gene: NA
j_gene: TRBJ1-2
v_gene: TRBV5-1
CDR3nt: TGCGCCAGCAGCTACGGACAGAAGGGAGCTGATGGCTACACCTTC
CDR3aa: CASSYGQKGADGYTF

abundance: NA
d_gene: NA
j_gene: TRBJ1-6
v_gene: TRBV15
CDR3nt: TGTGCCACCAGCAGAGATCGGGGCGGGGGGAGCTCCTATAATTCACCCCTCCACTTT
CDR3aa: CATSRDRGGGSSYNSPLHF

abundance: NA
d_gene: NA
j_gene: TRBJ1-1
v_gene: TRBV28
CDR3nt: TGTGCCAGTCCACCCTCTGGGGGCGGCACTGAAGCTTTCTTT
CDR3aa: CASPPSGGGTEAFF

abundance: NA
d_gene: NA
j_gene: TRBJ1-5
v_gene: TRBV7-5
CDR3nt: TGTGTCAGAAGCTTAGAGGGGCAGAGACAGTCCTCCAATCAGCCCCAGCATTTT
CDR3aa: CVRSLEGQRQSSNQPQHF

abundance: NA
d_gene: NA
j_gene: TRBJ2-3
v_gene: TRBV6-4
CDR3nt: TGTGCCAGCAGTCAGACAGACGGAACAGATACGCAGTATTTT
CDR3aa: CASSQTDGTDTQYF

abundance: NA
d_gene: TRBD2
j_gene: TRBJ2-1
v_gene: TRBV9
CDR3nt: TGTGCCAGCAGCGTAGTAGCGGGAGGGCGCGGTGAGCAGTTCTTC
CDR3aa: CASSVVAGGRGEQFF

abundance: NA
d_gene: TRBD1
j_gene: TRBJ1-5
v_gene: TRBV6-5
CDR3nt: TGTGCCAGCAGTGGGACAGGGGCAAGACAGCCCCAGCATTTT
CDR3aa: CASSGTGARQPQHF

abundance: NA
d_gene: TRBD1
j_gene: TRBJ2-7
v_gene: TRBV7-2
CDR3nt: TGTGCCAGCAGCTTTTCCCGGGACAGGAGCGAGCAGTACTTC
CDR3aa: CASSFSRDRSEQYF

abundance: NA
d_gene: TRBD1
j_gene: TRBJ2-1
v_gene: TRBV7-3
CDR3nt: TGTGCCAGCAGCTTATACCCCTCGGACAGGGGAACCTACAATGAGCAGTTCTTC
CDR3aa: CASSLYPSDRGTYNEQFF

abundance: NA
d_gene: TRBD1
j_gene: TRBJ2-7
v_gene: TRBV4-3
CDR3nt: TGCGCCAGCAGCCGAGCGCACGGACAGGGGGCATCCTACGAGCAGTACTTC
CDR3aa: CASSRAHGQGASYEQYF

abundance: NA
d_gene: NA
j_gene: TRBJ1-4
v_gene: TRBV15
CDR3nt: TGTGCCACCAGCAGAGATCACCAGGTGAATGAAAAACTGTTTTTT
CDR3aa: CATSRDHQVNEKLFF

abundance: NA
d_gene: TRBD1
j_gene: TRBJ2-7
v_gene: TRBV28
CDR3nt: TGTGCCAGCAAGAAAGCCCCGGACAGGGTCTTTGGGGACGAGCAGTACTTC
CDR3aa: CASKKAPDRVFGDEQYF

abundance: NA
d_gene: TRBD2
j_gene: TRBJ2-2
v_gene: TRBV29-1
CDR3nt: TGCAGCGTTGAGATGGCGGGAGGGCCATTCGGGGAGCTGTTTTTT
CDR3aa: CSVEMAGGPFGELFF

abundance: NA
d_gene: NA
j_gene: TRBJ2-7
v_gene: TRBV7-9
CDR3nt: TGTTCCAGCAGTCCCGACAACTACGAGCAGTACTTC
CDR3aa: CSSSPDNYEQYF

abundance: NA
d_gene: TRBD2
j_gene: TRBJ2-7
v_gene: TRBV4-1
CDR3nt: TGCGCCAGCAGCCAAGTCCCAGCCGGGGGGACCCTTGGCGAGCAGTACTTC
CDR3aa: CASSQVPAGGTLGEQYF

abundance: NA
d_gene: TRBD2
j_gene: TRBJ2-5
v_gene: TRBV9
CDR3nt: TGTGCCAGCAGCTTCTCGGGCCGGGGGGTAGAGACCCAGTACTTC
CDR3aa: CASSFSGRGVETQYF

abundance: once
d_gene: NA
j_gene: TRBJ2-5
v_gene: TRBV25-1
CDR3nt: TGTGCCAGCAGTGAAGTTTGGACAGAAGAGACCCAGTACTTC
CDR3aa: CASSEVWTEETQYF

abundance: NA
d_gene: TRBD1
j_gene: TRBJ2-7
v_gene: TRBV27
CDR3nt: TGTGCCAGCAGCGCCGGGACAGGGGCCTACGAGCAGTACTTC
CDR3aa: CASSAGTGAYEQYF

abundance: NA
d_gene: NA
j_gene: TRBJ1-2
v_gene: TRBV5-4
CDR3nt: TGTGCCAGCAGCTTGGTGAGGGGGGAGGGTGGCTACACCTTC
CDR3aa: CASSLVRGEGGYTF

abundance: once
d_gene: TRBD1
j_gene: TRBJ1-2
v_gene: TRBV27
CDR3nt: TGTGCCAGCAGTAAAAATGCCGGGACAGGGCCCTATGGCTACACCTTC
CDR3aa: CASSKNAGTGPYGYTF

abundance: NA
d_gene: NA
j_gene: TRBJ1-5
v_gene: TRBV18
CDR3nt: TGTGCCAGCTCACCTTTGAGGGAGGCTAGCAATCAGCCCCAGCATTTT
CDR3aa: CASSPLREASNQPQHF

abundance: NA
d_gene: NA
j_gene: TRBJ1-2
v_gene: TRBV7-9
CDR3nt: TGTGCCAGCAGCCCGGGGGTCTATGGCTACACCTTC
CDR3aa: CASSPGVYGYTF

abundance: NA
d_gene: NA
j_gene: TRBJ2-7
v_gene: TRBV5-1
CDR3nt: TGCGCCAGCAGCTTACTCCGCGGGGCTTGGGACGAGCAGTACTTC
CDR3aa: CASSLLRGAWDEQYF

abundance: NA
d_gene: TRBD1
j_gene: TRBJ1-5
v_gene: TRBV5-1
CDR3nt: TGCGCCAGCAGCCCCGGGACAGTCAATAGCAATCAGCCCCAGCATTTT
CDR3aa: CASSPGTVNSNQPQHF

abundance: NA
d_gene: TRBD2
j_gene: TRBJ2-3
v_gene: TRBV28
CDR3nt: TGTGCCAGCAGTTACACTAGCGGGGGAAGCACAGATACGCAGTATTTT
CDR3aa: CASSYTSGGSTDTQYF

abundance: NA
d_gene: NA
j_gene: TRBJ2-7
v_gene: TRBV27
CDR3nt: TGTGCCAGCAGCGCTCACGGAGGGGCCACCGAGCAGTACTTC
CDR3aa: CASSAHGGATEQYF

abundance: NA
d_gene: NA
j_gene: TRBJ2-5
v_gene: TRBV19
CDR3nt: TGTGCCAGTAGTATAGGGGCTAGCAGGGAGACCCAGTACTTC
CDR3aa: CASSIGASRETQYF

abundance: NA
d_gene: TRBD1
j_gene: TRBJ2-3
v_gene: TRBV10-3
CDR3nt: TGTGCCATCAGTGTTACAGGGGCAGATACGCAGTATTTT
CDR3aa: CAISVTGADTQYF

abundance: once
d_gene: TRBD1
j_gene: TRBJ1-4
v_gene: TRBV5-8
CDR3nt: TGTGCCAGCAGGAGAGACAGGGGGTTTGAAAAACTGTTTTTT
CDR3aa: CASRRDRGFEKLFF

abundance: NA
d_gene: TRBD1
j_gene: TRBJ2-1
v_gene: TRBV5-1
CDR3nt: TGCGCCAGCAGCTTGGCCAGGGGACAGGGATATCACAATGAGCAGTTCTTC
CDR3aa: CASSLARGQGYHNEQFF

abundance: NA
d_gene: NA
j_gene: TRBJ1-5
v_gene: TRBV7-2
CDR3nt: TGTGCCAGCAGCACAAACAGGGCCAGCAATCAGCCCCAGCATTTT
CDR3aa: CASSTNRASNQPQHF

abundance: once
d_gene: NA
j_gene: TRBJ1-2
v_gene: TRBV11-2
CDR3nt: TGTGCCAGCAGGGCGGGAGGGCTTGGCTACACCTTC
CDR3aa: CASRAGGLGYTF

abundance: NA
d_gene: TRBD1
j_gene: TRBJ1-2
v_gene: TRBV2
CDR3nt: TGTGCCAGGGACCCGACAGGGACCTATGGCTACACCTTC
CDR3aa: CARDPTGTYGYTF

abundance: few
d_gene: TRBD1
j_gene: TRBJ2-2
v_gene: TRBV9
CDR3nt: TGTGCCAGCAGCGTTGGGATTAGACAGGGGAACACCGGGGAGCTGTTTTTT
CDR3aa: CASSVGIRQGNTGELFF

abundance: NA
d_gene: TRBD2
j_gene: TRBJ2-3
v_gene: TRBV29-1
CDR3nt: TGCAGCGCCGTTAGCGGGAGGGTGGGGACAGATACGCAGTATTTT
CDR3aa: CSAVSGRVGTDTQYF

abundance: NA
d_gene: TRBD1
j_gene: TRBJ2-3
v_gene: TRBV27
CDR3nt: TGTGCCAGCACCGGGACAGGCCCACGCTCAGATACGCAGTATTTT
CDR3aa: CASTGTGPRSDTQYF

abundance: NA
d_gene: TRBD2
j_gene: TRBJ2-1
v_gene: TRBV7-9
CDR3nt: TGTGCCAGCAGAGGGACTAGCAGGAACGAGCAGTTCTTC
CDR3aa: CASRGTSRNEQFF

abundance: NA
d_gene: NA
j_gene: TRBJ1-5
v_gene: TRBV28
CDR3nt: TGTGCCAGCAGCCCTCGGGGGGCAGGGGAAGGTCAGCCCCAGCATTTT
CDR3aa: CASSPRGAGEGQPQHF

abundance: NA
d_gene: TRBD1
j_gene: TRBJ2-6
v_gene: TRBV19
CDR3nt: TGTGCCAGCACAGGGGGTAGAAAGCCTGGGGCCAACGTCCTGACTTTC
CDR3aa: CASTGGRKPGANVLTF

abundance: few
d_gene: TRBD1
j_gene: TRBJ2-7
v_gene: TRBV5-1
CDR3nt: TGCGCCAGCAGCTCCGGGACAGGGGCTAGGGAGCAGTACTTC
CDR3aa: CASSSGTGAREQYF

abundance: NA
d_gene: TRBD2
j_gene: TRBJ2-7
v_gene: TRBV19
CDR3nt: TGTGCCAGTAGTATCGGGCGGGAGAGAGCAAACGAGCAGTACTTC
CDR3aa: CASSIGRERANEQYF

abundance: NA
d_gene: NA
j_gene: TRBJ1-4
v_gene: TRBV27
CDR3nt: TGTGCCAGCAGTTTCTCGGTGTATGAAAAACTGTTTTTT
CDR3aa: CASSFSVYEKLFF

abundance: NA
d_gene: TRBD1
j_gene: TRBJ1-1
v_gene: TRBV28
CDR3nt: TGTGCCAGCAGCAGGACAGGGGGCAACACTGAAGCTTTCTTT
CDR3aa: CASSRTGGNTEAFF

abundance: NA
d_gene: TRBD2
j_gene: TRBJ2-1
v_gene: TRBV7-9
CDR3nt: TGTGCCAGCAGCTTGGGACTAGCGGGCGATGAGCAGTTCTTC
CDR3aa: CASSLGLAGDEQFF

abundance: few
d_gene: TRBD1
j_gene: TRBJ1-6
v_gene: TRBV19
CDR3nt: TGTGCCAGCCGAAAGACAGGGCCCTCCTATAATTCACCCCTCCACTTT
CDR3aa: CASRKTGPSYNSPLHF

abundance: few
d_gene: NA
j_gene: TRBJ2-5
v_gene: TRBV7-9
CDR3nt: TGTGCCAGCAGCTTTTCCCAGGAGACCCAGTACTTC
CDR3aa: CASSFSQETQYF

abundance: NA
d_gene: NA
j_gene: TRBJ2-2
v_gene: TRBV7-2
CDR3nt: TGTGCCAGCAGCTTAAGCGCCGGGGAGCTGTTTTTT
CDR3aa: CASSLSAGELFF

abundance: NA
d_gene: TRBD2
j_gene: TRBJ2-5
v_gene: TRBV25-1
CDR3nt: TGTGCCAGCGGTTCCCTGGCTAGCGGAAGCCAAGAGACCCAGTACTTC
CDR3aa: CASGSLASGSQETQYF